This TCR beta chain was identified during a study of TIL therapy for anti-PD-1-resistant metastatic lung cancer (dated by TCRdb to the early 2020s). Concerning the study at large: Tumors were collected before any PD-1/PD-L1 blockade, after which patients were given nivolumab, and patients who progressed were given lymphodepletion, an infusion of expanded TIL and IL-2. Among the enrolled patients, the median age was around 56 years (range roughly 38-85), and the median tumor PD-L1 proportion score was 5.5% to 6.5%. Across the cohort, whole-exome sequencing showed a median non-synonymous tumor mutation burden of more than 1.3 mutations per megabase. T cell receptor beta sequencing of tumor and peripheral blood served to follow clonotypes across the tumor, the expanded TIL product, and serial blood samples. Most of the cohort had lung adenocarcinoma, including a few EGFR-mutant tumors and two ALK-rearranged tumors, and half of the patients were either current or former smokers. Study-level results and caveats: Clonotypes from the infused TIL partially replaced the baseline peripheral repertoire and then declined over months, and persistence showed no apparent association with response. The study protocol defined all tumor marker inferences as exploratory. The cohort was highly selected, with more treatment-naive, never-smoker and oncogene-addicted patients than typical, limiting generalizability.

Notes on this clone: There is no known antigen for this receptor. Base quality data are lacking; no much larger clone is found one base away.

Looking up the germline V gene (reference sequence) yields CDR1 LNHDA and CDR2 SQIVND. V and J are trimmed by 7 bases and 6 bases, and the gene matches miss 12 bases of the junction. Reading from cysteine to phenylalanine, the CDR3 counts 18 amino acids. Kept here is only the CDR3 DNA, which spans 54 bases and is read in frame from base 1. Explained via the paper, the time point label denotes: pre-treatment sample, taken before nivolumab and TIL therapy. Adults with stage 4 NSCLC were enrolled from October 2017 to January 2020 in a dual-center phase I trial. Samples were obtained from a single-arm, open-label phase I trial in which tumor-infiltrating lymphocyte therapy with nivolumab was evaluated in advanced non-small cell lung cancer. Blood mononuclear cells from EDTA tubes were separated on a Ficoll gradient and snap-frozen as pellets, and DNA was extracted from the cells using a Qiagen mini-prep kit.

The immunoSEQ v3 hsTCRB kit was used to amplify TCR beta CDR3 regions from genomic DNA through bias-controlled multiplex PCR. The TCR libraries were sequenced on an Illumina NextSeq 500 to 1.5 million to 2 million read pairs for survey level or about 4.5-6 million read pairs for deep level. The paper's processing steps were these. V, D and J genes were assigned, non-productive sequences were removed, and clonality was reported by immunoSEQ Analyzer software. Repertoires were compared by productive Simpson clonality and by the Morisita overlap index of productive TRB rearrangements between infused TIL and blood. Absolute clonotype counts in blood were estimated by multiplying the lymphocyte count by the CD3+ fraction and by the productive frequency of the clone. TCRdb re-hosts the immuneACCESS table, in-frame sequences only. Its copies lack some clones; in the studies checked, an unresolved V gene accounts for under half of them, and the cause for the rest is not known. V, J and clone size are taken as reported in that table, and D and trimming were inferred from the DNA itself. The sample table holds 20,000 to 25,000 clones, of which roughly 79% were seen once. Around 6.8% of the sample is taken by the ten largest.

This receptor was obtained from a person aged 25 to 80 with non-small cell lung cancer. Sequencing used blood, obtained at baseline. The V gene is TRBV19 and the J gene is TRBJ2-2, with 15 junctional bases fitting TRBD2. CDR3 loop: CASTERTSGRAVAGELFF. The nucleotides read TGTGCCAGTACCGAAAGGACTAGCGGGAGGGCCGTGGCCGGGGAGCTGTTTTTT.